Presented here are 30 T cell receptor beta chains from one specimen sequenced in a study of TIL therapy for anti-PD-1-resistant metastatic lung cancer. The immunoSEQ assay was v3. Sequenced by immunoSEQ multiplex PCR; TCRdb stores in-frame clones only, minus some. The sample has 9,500 to 15,000 clones; 50% to 75% are singletons. Time point meaning: pre-treatment sample, taken before nivolumab and TIL therapy. Tumor tissue came from excised metastases, mostly pleural nodules or supraclavicular lymph nodes. The sample consisted of tumor tissue, taken at baseline. The receptors originated from a person aged 25-80 years with non-small cell lung cancer.

This clone was recorded a few times. The CDR3 spells CASSLQGSWWEEQYF. CDR3 bases: TGTGCCAGCAGTCTACAGGGTTCTTGGTGGGAAGAGCAGTACTTC. The chain carries TRBV28 and TRBJ2-7; a possible D gene is TRBD1 (6 bases). The CDR3 is 15 amino acids. The germline gives CDR1 MDHEN, CDR2 SYDVKM. V lost 5 bases to trimming and J lost 7 bases, with 21 bases between them. Filled out from reference TRBV28 and TRBJ2-7, the complete variable domain reads DVKVTQSSRYLVKRTGEKVFLECVQDMDHENMFWYRQDPGLGLRLIYFSYDVKMKEKGDIPEGYSVSREKKERFSLILESASTNQTSMYLCASSLQGSWWEEQYFGPGTRLTVT.

J is TRBJ2-2 and V is TRBV6-1, with 15 bases lining up with TRBD2. Germline CDR1 is MNHNS and CDR2 is SASEGT. Germline trimming cut 4 bases from V and 4 bases from J; bases unmatched to any gene: 4. The CDR3 spans 17 residues. The CDR3 sequence: CASSGTSGGAGTGELFF. CDR3 in DNA: TGTGCCAGCAGTGGGACTAGCGGGGGGGCGGGCACCGGGGAGCTGTTTTTT.

V is TRBV24-1 and J is TRBJ2-1; D may be TRBD1 or TRBD2 (5 bases each). This CDR3 has 13 residues. Trimming shortened V by 2 bases and J by 10 bases, and 11 bases separated the two germline ends. The germline gives CDR1 KGHDR, CDR2 SFDVKD. CDR3 bases: TGTGCCACCAGTGATTGGGGGAATGGGGAGCAGTTCTTC. This codes for CATSDWGNGEQFF.

This rearrangement joins TRBV6-5 to TRBJ1-2; D perhaps matches TRBD1 (5 bases). CDR3 length: 15 amino acids. V was trimmed by 6 bases and J by 4 bases, leaving 18 bases between them. In germline, CDR1 is MNHEY, CDR2 SVGAGI. CDR3 loop: CASSVGADRGYGYTF. The CDR3 nucleotides read TGTGCCAGCAGCGTCGGGGCGGATAGGGGCTATGGCTACACCTTC.

V and J are TRBV6-4 and TRBJ1-2, with D possibly being TRBD1 (6 bases). This CDR3 region has 13 residues. With 0 bases removed from V and 8 bases from J, the gap between germline ends came to 10 bases. Germline CDR1 MRHNA, CDR2 SNTAGT. The CDR3 protein is CASSDSAGEGYTF. The CDR3 DNA is TGTGCCAGCAGTGACTCTGCAGGGGAAGGCTACACCTTC.

As concerns this clone: One end of the junction fails to match germline, which may point to a read error. The chain recombines TRBV20-1 with TRBJ2-5, with TRBD1 identical over 8 bases. The V gene's germline CDR1 is DFQATT and CDR2 SNEGSKA (reference sequence). This CDR3 comprises 10 residues. This CDR3 reads CSGGIETQYF. For the CDR3, the DNA is TGTTCAGGGGGCATAGAGACCCAGTACTTC.

This clone was seen just once. The J gene is TRBJ1-3, the V gene TRBV2, with D perhaps TRBD1 (5 bases). Germline V gene sequence: CDR1 SNHLY, CDR2 FYNNEI. V lost 5 bases, J lost 0 bases, and 11 bases lay in between. CDR3 size: 15 residues. CDR3 in amino acids: CASSRTLSSGNTIYF. CDR3 sequence (DNA): TGTGCCAGCAGTCGGACATTGAGCTCTGGAAACACCATATATTTT.

This chain connects TRBV29-1 to TRBJ2-1; 12 bases line up with TRBD2. The CDR3 runs 17 residues. Losses at the gene ends were 2 bases for V and 1 base for J; bases not matched to a gene: 6. Looked up from germline, CDR1 is SQVTM and CDR2 is ANQGSEA. The CDR3: CSVERETSGRSYNEQFF. CDR3 bases: TGCAGCGTTGAAAGGGAGACTAGCGGGAGATCCTACAATGAGCAGTTCTTC.

This clone came up once. This chain joins TRBV7-3 and TRBJ2-1, with TRBD2 matching over 7 bases. Trimming cost V 5 bases and J 6 bases; bases outside gene matches: 16. Germline lookup yields CDR1 SGHTA and CDR2 FQGTGA. The CDR3 is made up of 17 amino acids. CDR3 DNA sequence: TGTGCCAGCAGCCCACCCCTAGCGGCTGGCATCGTCAATGAGCAGTTCTTC. Encoded protein: CASSPPLAAGIVNEQFF.

This rearrangement joins TRBV5-4 to TRBJ2-5, with D uncertain. The CDR3 has 15 residues. From germline, CDR1 is SGHNT and CDR2 YYREEE (reference sequence). The germline V and J ends were trimmed by 1 base and 5 bases, with 15 bases remaining between them. The CDR3 nucleotides are TGTGCCAGCAGCTTGAAGCGCGCGATAGGGGAGACCCAGTACTTC. It encodes CASSLKRAIGETQYF.

CDR3 sequence (DNA): TGCGCCAGCAGCTTGGCCGGCGACAGGAACTATGGCTACACCTTC. Protein sequence: CASSLAGDRNYGYTF. This chain connects TRBV5-1 to TRBJ1-2, with TRBD1 as a possible D gene (6 bases). Trimming stripped 0 bases from V and 2 bases from J, with 11 bases between. The CDR3 totals 15 residues. The germline V gene has CDR1 SGHRS and CDR2 YFSETQ.

The CDR3 protein is CSVTRSGSYEQYF. The CDR3 DNA is TGCAGCGTAACACGTAGCGGCTCCTACGAGCAGTACTTC. The rearrangement links TRBV29-1 to TRBJ2-7; D possibly corresponds to TRBD2 (6 bases). Trimming shortened V by 6 bases and J by 0 bases, and 12 bases separated the two germline ends. This CDR3 contains 13 residues. The germline V gene encodes CDR1 SQVTM and CDR2 ANQGSEA.

This sequence joins TRBV6-5 and TRBJ2-7; D remains ambiguous. This CDR3 is built from 13 residues. The germline V gene has CDR1 MNHEY and CDR2 SVGAGI. V lost 7 bases to trimming and J lost 2 bases, with 12 bases between them. In DNA form, the CDR3 reads TGTGCCAGCAATCCCCTCCTGACCTACGAGCAGTACTTC. It is translated as CASNPLLTYEQYF.

The gene calls are TRBV6-5 and TRBJ1-1; D gene ambiguous. V gave up 5 bases and J gave up 1 base, with 11 bases separating them. The CDR3 has 14 amino acids. Germline lookup yields CDR1 MNHEY and CDR2 SVGAGI. The CDR3 DNA follows: TGTGCCAGCAGTCTGACACTACAGAACACTGAAGCTTTCTTT. Translating gives CASSLTLQNTEAFF.

The CDR3 loop is CASSYSGQVSYNEQFF. CDR3 nucleotides: TGTGCCAGCAGTTACTCCGGACAGGTCTCCTACAATGAGCAGTTCTTC. The chain recombines TRBV6-5 with TRBJ2-1; 7 bases align to TRBD1. The V gene end was trimmed by 0 bases and the J gene end by 0 bases; junction bases not matched to a gene: 2. Germline CDR1 reads MNHEY; CDR2 reads SVGAGI. This CDR3 spans 16 amino acids.

This clone was counted once. V and J are TRBV30 and TRBJ1-1, with a tentative D call TRBD1 (5 bases). The germline V gene encodes CDR1 GTSNPN and CDR2 SVGIG (reference sequence). The CDR3 loop spans 13 amino acids. The ends were cut back, 6 bases at V and 1 base at J, with 12 bases in the middle. The CDR3 sequence is CACRGTENTEAFF. CDR3 in DNA: TGTGCCTGCCGGGGGACGGAGAACACTGAAGCTTTCTTT.

CDR3 nucleotides: TGTGCCAGCAGTTCATCTCTAGGGGTCCATGAGCAGTTCTTC. Protein sequence: CASSSSLGVHEQFF. This rearrangement joins TRBV27 to TRBJ2-1; D is possibly TRBD1 (5 bases). Germline V gene data show CDR1 as MNHEY and CDR2 as SMNVEV (reference sequence). The CDR3 is made up of 14 amino acids. The ends were cut back, 4 bases at V and 8 bases at J, with 15 bases in the middle.

This clone has only one observation. The genes are TRBV30 and TRBJ1-1; 7 bases match TRBD1. The V gene's germline CDR1 is GTSNPN and CDR2 SVGIG (reference sequence). This CDR3 spans 14 amino acids. V gave up 4 bases and J gave up 5 bases; unmatched junction bases: 10. CDR3 region: CAWTLQGGGTEAFF. The CDR3 nucleotides read TGTGCCTGGACCCTGCAGGGGGGCGGGACTGAAGCTTTCTTT.

This clone qualifies as medium-sized. This chain connects TRBV27 to TRBJ2-1, with 12 bases matching TRBD2. This CDR3 contains 16 residues. V shed 6 bases and J 5 bases; nucleotides not matched to a gene: 8. Germline lookup yields CDR1 MNHEY and CDR2 SMNVEV (reference sequence). CDR3 residues: CASRRRLAGDHNEQFF. The CDR3 region has the DNA TGTGCCAGCAGGCGCCGACTAGCGGGAGACCACAATGAGCAGTTCTTC.

This clone was seen a few times. The V call is TRBV11-2, the J call TRBJ1-3; D call uncertain. V shed 0 bases and J shed 4 bases, with 13 bases lying between them. In germline, CDR1 is SGHAT, CDR2 FQNNGV. CDR3 length: 16 residues. The CDR3 region is CASSLDLGSGGNTIYF. The DNA for the CDR3 is TGTGCCAGCAGCTTAGATCTCGGATCAGGCGGAAACACCATATATTTT.

The gene calls are TRBV2 and TRBJ1-1; D not certain. Between the trimmed V and J ends, which lost 2 bases and 7 bases, there was a span of 8 bases. This CDR3 has 12 residues. Germline CDR1 reads SNHLY; CDR2 reads FYNNEI. The CDR3 region has the DNA TGTGCCAGCAGTGAATACTTGGGTGAAGCTTTCTTT. Protein: CASSEYLGEAFF.

V usage is TRBV3-1 (or the pseudogene TRBV3-2) and J usage is TRBJ2-7, with 8 bases matching TRBD2. V was clipped by 4 bases and J by 7 bases; unmatched bases: 9. CDR3 length: 14 amino acids. Germline V gives CDR1 LGHDT, CDR2 YNNKEL (reference sequence). DNA for the CDR3: TGTGCCAGCAGCCTTGGCCGGGGGGGCCGTGAGCAGTACTTC. It is translated as CASSLGRGGREQYF.

This rearrangement joins TRBV27 to TRBJ2-1; D is undetermined. Germline lookup yields CDR1 MNHEY and CDR2 SMNVEV (reference sequence). This CDR3 has 14 amino acids. V was shortened by 3 bases and J by 0 bases, with 6 bases between the two germline ends. CDR3 bases: TGTGCCAGCAGTTTCTCAAGCTCCTACAATGAGCAGTTCTTC. Translating it yields CASSFSSSYNEQFF.

The chain joins TRBV14 to TRBJ1-2; no reliable D call. From germline, CDR1 is SGHDN and CDR2 FVKESK. V lost 1 base to trimming and J lost 4 bases, with 13 bases between them. The CDR3 has 15 amino acids. CDR3 sequence reads: CASSQVKRELYGYTF. CDR3 sequence (DNA): TGTGCCAGCAGCCAAGTTAAGCGGGAGCTCTATGGCTACACCTTC.

This clone counts as medium-sized. The gene calls are TRBV4-2 and TRBJ1-5; 7 bases match TRBD1. This CDR3 is 15 amino acids long. Germline CDR1 is LGHNA and CDR2 is YNFKEQ. The V gene end was trimmed by 0 bases and the J gene end by 6 bases; junction bases not matched to a gene: 5. The CDR3 sequence: CASSQEGGGGQPQHF. CDR3 nucleotides: TGTGCCAGCAGCCAAGAAGGAGGGGGCGGTCAGCCCCAGCATTTT.

The chain links TRBV5-1 to TRBJ2-2; a weak D match, TRBD2 (6 bases). The CDR3 covers 16 residues. Germline V CDR1 and CDR2: SGHRS, YFSETQ. Trimming took off 0 bases at V and 0 bases at J, with 9 bases between the two ends. CDR3 nucleotide sequence: TGCGCCAGCAGCTTGGGTGGCGGGGCGAACACCGGGGAGCTGTTTTTT. Residues: CASSLGGGANTGELFF.

This clone was seen a few times. V is TRBV27 and J is TRBJ1-5; D unclear. V was trimmed by 0 bases and J by 1 base, leaving 4 bases between them. Germline values: CDR1 MNHEY, CDR2 SMNVEV (reference sequence). The CDR3 contains 14 residues. Here the CDR3 DNA reads TGTGCCAGCAGTTTATCTGCCAGCAATCAGCCCCAGCATTTT. Protein: CASSLSASNQPQHF.

The J gene is TRBJ1-1, the V gene TRBV2, with no clear D. V was shortened by 6 bases and J by 2 bases, with 10 bases between the two germline ends. Germline-derived CDR1 and CDR2 are SNHLY and FYNNEI. The CDR3 is 13 residues long. The DNA for the CDR3 is TGTGCCAGCAGGGCAGAGTCTAACACTGAAGCTTTCTTT. It yields the protein CASRAESNTEAFF.

This sequence joins TRBV4-1 and TRBJ1-5, with a weak D call TRBD1 (6 bases). Trimming took off 0 bases at V and 7 bases at J, with 13 bases between the two ends. Germline CDR1 reads MGHRA; CDR2 reads YSYEKL. The CDR3 totals 15 residues. As DNA, the CDR3 is TGCGCCAGCAGCCAAGATCCGGGGGCAGGCCAGCCCCAGCATTTT. This codes for CASSQDPGAGQPQHF.

The chain links TRBV5-4 to TRBJ1-1; D is uncertain. The CDR3 length is 12 residues. V lost 0 bases to trimming and J lost 3 bases, with 3 bases between them. In germline, CDR1 is SGHNT, CDR2 YYREEE (reference sequence). The CDR3 loop reads CASSLVDTEAFF. The DNA for the CDR3 is TGTGCCAGCAGCTTGGTGGACACTGAAGCTTTCTTT.